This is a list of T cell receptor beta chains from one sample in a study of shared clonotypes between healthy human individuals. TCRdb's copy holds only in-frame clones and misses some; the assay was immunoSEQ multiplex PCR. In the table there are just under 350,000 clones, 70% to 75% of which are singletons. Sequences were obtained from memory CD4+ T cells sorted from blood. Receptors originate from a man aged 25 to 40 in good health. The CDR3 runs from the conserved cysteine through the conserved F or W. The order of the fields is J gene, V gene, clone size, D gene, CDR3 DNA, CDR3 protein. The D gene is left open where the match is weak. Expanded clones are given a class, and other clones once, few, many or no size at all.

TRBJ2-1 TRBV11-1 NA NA TGTGCCAGCAGCCTACGGACGATAAATGAGCAGTTCTTC CASSLRTINEQFF
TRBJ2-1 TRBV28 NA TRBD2 TGTGCCAGCACGCGGGGAGGGTCCTACAATGAGCAGTTCTTC CASTRGGSYNEQFF
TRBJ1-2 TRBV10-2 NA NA TGCGCCAGCGGGAGTGGGTCTAACTATGGCTACACCTTC CASGSGSNYGYTF
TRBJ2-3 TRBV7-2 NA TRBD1 TGTGCCAGCAGCCCCGTGAGGGACAGGCTCACAGATACGCAGTATTTT CASSPVRDRLTDTQYF
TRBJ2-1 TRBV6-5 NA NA TGTGCCAGTAGTAGGGGGAATGAGCAGTTCTTC CASSRGNEQFF
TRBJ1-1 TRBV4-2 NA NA TGTGCCAGCAGCCAAGGGGATAAAACGGCAGCTTTCTTT CASSQGDKTAAFF
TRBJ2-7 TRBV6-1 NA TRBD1 TGTGCCAGCAGTGAAGCTTCCGGGACAGGGGACCACGAGCAGTACTTC CASSEASGTGDHEQYF
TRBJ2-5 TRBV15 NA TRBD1 TGTGCCACCAGCGGATACAGGGGCCAGGAGACCCAGTACTTC CATSGYRGQETQYF
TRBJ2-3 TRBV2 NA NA TGTGCCAGCGGGGAGGATACGCAGTATTTT CASGEDTQYF
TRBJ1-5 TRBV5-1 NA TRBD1 TGCGCCAGCAGCCTCACAGGGGAGGGAGGGCCCCAGCATTTT CASSLTGEGGPQHF
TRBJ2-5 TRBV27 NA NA TGTGCCAGCAGTTCACGGACGGGCCAAGAGACCCAGTACTTC CASSSRTGQETQYF
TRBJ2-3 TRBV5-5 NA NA TGTGCCAGCAGCCCCTGGGAAGCCACAGATACGCAGTATTTT CASSPWEATDTQYF
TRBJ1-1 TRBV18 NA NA TGTGCCAGCTCACCGAGGGTAAGGAATCTGAACACTGAAGCTTTCTTT CASSPRVRNLNTEAFF
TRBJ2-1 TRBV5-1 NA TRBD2 TGCGCCAGCAGCTTGGATTCGGGACTAGGGTCTAGTGAGCAGTTCTTC CASSLDSGLGSSEQFF
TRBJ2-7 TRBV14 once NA TGTGCCAGCAGCCAAGGCGGGTTCTCCTACGAGCAGTACTTC CASSQGGFSYEQYF
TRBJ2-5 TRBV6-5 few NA TGTGCCAGCAGAGATTCGTACAGGAAACAAGAGACCCAGTACTTC CASRDSYRKQETQYF